This TCR beta chain was captured in a study of cytomegalovirus exposure and HLA in healthy donors. 60 Vbeta and 13 Jbeta primers were used in PCR. Sequenced by immunoSEQ multiplex PCR; TCRdb stores in-frame clones only, minus some. The table records 80,000 to 100,000 clones, around 70% of them present only once. The material sequenced was PBMCs. The clonotype originates from a man in his fifties in good health and CMV-seronegative.

The CDR3 coding sequence is TGTGCCAGCAGTGATCCCCTAGCGGCACCCCCCGGGGGCAATGAGCAGTTCTTC. Its translation: CASSDPLAAPPGGNEQFF. The rearrangement joins TRBV2 to TRBJ2-1; 7 bases are shared with TRBD2. The ends lost 3 bases at V and 6 bases at J; junction bases unmatched: 17. This CDR3 has 18 amino acids. Germline assignment: CDR1 SNHLY and CDR2 FYNNEI.